Listed here are 6 T cell receptor beta chains from one sample, sequenced in a study of blood T cell repertoires in COVID-19. The data were produced by immunoSEQ multiplex PCR, yet TCRdb's version contains in-frame clones alone and is incomplete. The repertoire holds a few hundred thousand clones, with 82% as singletons. The sample taken for sequencing was peripheral blood. The receptors here all came from an elderly woman with COVID-19, enrolled during active disease.

As for this clone: The identical CDR3 is also encoded by other nucleotide sequences in the sample. This sequence joins TRBV18 and TRBJ1-2; 7 positions match TRBD1. This CDR3 contains 13 residues. The germline gives CDR1 KGHSH, CDR2 LQKENI. J was trimmed by 3 bases and V by 6 bases; bases with no gene match: 4. In DNA, the CDR3 is TGTGCCAGCTCGCCTACAGGGGACTATGGCTACACCTTC. This translates into CASSPTGDYGYTF.

The V call is TRBV6-5, the J call TRBJ1-5, with D tentatively TRBD1 (5 bases). The CDR3 loop spans 14 amino acids. Looked up from germline, CDR1 is MNHEY and CDR2 is SVGAGI. The V end was cut by 6 bases, the J end by 6 bases, with 15 bases between. The CDR3 sequence: CASRPWGGAQPQHF. The CDR3 DNA is TGTGCCAGCAGACCCTGGGGAGGGGCTCAGCCCCAGCATTTT.

The chain combines TRBV29-1 with TRBJ2-3; TRBD2 matches at 7 bases. The CDR3 covers 14 residues. The V segment lost 5 bases and the J segment 2 bases; nucleotides outside the gene matches: 7. The germline V gene has CDR1 SQVTM and CDR2 ANQGSEA. The CDR3 nucleotides are TGCAGCGTTTGGTCGGGAGGCCTCACAGATACGCAGTATTTT. Translated, it gives CSVWSGGLTDTQYF.

On this clone: The same CDR3 can be traced to other DNA sequences in this sample. V is TRBV5-1 and J is TRBJ1-1; TRBD1 might be the D (5 bases). The CDR3 consists of 13 residues. In germline, CDR1 is SGHRS, CDR2 YFSETQ. V was shortened by 4 bases and J by 0 bases, with 7 bases between the two germline ends. This CDR3 reads CASSPQVNTEAFF. The CDR3 DNA reads TGCGCCAGCAGCCCACAGGTGAACACTGAAGCTTTCTTT. The variable domain in full, with the rest retrieved from reference TRBV5-1 and TRBJ1-1, is KAGVTQTPRYLIKTRGQQVTLSCSPISGHRSVSWYQQTPGQGLQFLFEYFSETQRNKGNFPGRFSGRQFSNSRSEMNVSTLELGDSALYLCASSPQVNTEAFFGQGTRLTVV.

This chain links TRBV18 with TRBJ2-3; the match to TRBD2 covers 9 bases. J gave up 2 bases and V 6 bases, and 3 bases lay outside the gene matches. The CDR3 totals 14 residues. Germline V gene lookup returns CDR1 KGHSH and CDR2 LQKENI. The CDR3 DNA follows: TGTGCCAGCTCCTCTAGCGGGGCCACAGATACGCAGTATTTT. This gives the protein CASSSSGATDTQYF.

As for this clone: At the DNA level, this CDR3 is encoded by other sequences in the same sample as well. The chain uses TRBV18 and TRBJ1-5, with D unresolved. The CDR3 is 15 residues long. Trimming pared 2 bases from V and 1 base from J, leaving 9 bases between. Looked up from germline, CDR1 is KGHSH and CDR2 is LQKENI. Here the CDR3 reads CASSPGRVSNQPQHF. The CDR3 DNA reads as TGTGCCAGCTCACCAGGGCGAGTCAGCAATCAGCCCCAGCATTTT.